This T cell receptor beta chain was profiled in a study of tumor-infiltrating lymphocytes in primary liver carcinoma. It was from around 20-30 mg of unsorted bulk tissue that RNA and DNA were co-extracted. Total RNA (roughly 530 ng) served as template for TCR beta cDNA synthesis primed by a constant-region primer. The TCR beta library was amplified through three nested multiplex PCR rounds in a modified ARM-PCR procedure. TRBV1-TRBV30 forward primers paired with a C-beta reverse primer were used in the first two PCR rounds, which ran approximately 11 cycles each. MiXCR was run by TCRdb on the multiplex PCR reads, yielding one entry per CDR3 protein. This table holds about 29,000 distinct CDR3 sequences, 76% found once. CDR1 is ENHRY and CDR2 is SYGVKD in the germline V gene. V was pared by 3 bases and J by 10 bases, with 13 bases between. The CDR3 length is 12 residues. This clonotype was found once.

The sample comprised liver tumor tissue from sampling region 5. Subset here: tumor region T5, tumor centre. The V gene is TRBV10-3, the J gene TRBJ2-7; the D gene is possibly TRBD2 (6 bases). This sequence was found in a man aged 40-50 years with primary liver carcinoma and hepatitis B virus infection. The CDR3 loop is CAISEAGREQYF. CDR3 coding DNA: TGTGCCATCAGTGAAGCCGGGCGGGAACAGTACTTC.